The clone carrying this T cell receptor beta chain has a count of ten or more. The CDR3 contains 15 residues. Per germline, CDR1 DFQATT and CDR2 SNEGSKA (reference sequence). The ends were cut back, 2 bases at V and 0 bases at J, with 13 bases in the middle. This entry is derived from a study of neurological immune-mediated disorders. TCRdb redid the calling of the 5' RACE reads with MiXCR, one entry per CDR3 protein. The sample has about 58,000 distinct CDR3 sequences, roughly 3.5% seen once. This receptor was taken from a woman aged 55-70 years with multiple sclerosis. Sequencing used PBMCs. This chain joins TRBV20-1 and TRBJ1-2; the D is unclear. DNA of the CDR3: TGCAGTGCTAGAAAGTCACCCTTCGCTAACTATGGCTACACCTTC. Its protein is CSARKSPFANYGYTF.